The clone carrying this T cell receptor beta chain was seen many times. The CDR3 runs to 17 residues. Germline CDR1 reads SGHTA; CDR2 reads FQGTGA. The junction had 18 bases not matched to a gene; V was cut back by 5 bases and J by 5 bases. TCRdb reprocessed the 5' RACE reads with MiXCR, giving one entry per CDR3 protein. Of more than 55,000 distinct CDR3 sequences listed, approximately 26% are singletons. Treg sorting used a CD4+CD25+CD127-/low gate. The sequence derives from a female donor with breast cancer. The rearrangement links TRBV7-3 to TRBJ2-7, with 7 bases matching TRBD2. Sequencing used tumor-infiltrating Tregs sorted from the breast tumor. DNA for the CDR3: TGTGCCAGCAGCCCTACCGGGACTACTGACATAAAGAACGAGCAGTACTTC. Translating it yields CASSPTGTTDIKNEQYF.